The clone carrying this T cell receptor (beta chain) has a handful of counts. Per germline, CDR1 SGHVS and CDR2 FQNEAQ. The CDR3 has 15 residues. Trimming took 5 bases from V and 5 from J, leaving 18 bases between them. The sample originates from a study of CDR3 diversity in severe acne. TCRdb reanalysed the PCR reads using MiXCR and keeps one entry per CDR3 protein. The sample carries around 94,000 distinct CDR3 sequences, roughly half recorded once. The receptor was derived from a male donor with acne. V usage is TRBV7-8 and J usage is TRBJ2-5, with D maybe TRBD1 (6 bases). Source material: blood. CDR3: CASSLGSGAGETQYF. CDR3 DNA sequence: TGTGCCAGCAGCCTCGGGTCAGGGGCCGGGGAGACCCAGTACTTC.